This T cell receptor (beta chain) comes out of a study of T cell responses to AZD1222 COVID-19 vaccine. Overall study context: Pooling covered second doses at about 4 or about 12 weeks. Findings and caveats of the study: Targeting of unmutated variant regions was reportedly seen in nearly half of spike-specific TCRs.

Only in-frame clones appear in the TCRdb table, and some are missing; sequencing was by immunoSEQ multiplex PCR. In the table there are around 150,000 clones, roughly 80% of which are singletons. As concerns this clone: Its antigen is undetermined.

CDR3 length: 15 amino acids. Germline CDR1 reads SNHLY; CDR2 reads FYNNEI. The germline V and J ends were trimmed by 4 bases and 4 bases, with 17 bases remaining between them. The TCR was taken from an adult in good health. The chain couples TRBV2 to TRBJ2-7; TRBD1 is a possible D gene (6 bases). The source material was peripheral blood, sampled on day 0 of AZD1222 vaccination. The CDR3 DNA reads as TGTGCCAGCAGTGGGGTGACAGGTTCGGGATACGAGCAGTACTTC. Encoded protein: CASSGVTGSGYEQYF.